A selection of T cell receptor beta chains follows, all from one sample in a study of shared clonotypes between healthy human individuals. Some clones are missing from TCRdb's copy, which holds only in-frame ones; the method was immunoSEQ multiplex PCR. Among about 680,000 clones listed, over 65% were seen once. The sequencing input was memory CD4+ T cells sorted from blood. Receptors originate from a young woman in good health. Both conserved end residues are part of each CDR3. Each record gives: clone size, D gene, J gene, V gene, CDR3 protein, CDR3 DNA. A D gene is named only where the DNA matches it firmly. Part of the rows lack a size; the others show once, few, many or a class for expanded clones.

NA	TRBD1	TRBJ1-2	TRBV28	CASSLFWDSDYGYTF	TGTGCCAGCAGTTTATTTTGGGACAGCGACTATGGCTACACCTTC
NA	NA	TRBJ2-1	TRBV9	CASSVRLEGFNEQFF	TGTGCCAGCAGCGTGCGTTTGGAGGGGTTTAATGAGCAGTTCTTC
NA	TRBD2	TRBJ2-7	TRBV2	CASSDISGRAGEQYF	TGTGCCAGCAGTGACATTAGCGGGAGGGCCGGAGAGCAGTACTTC
NA	NA	TRBJ2-2	TRBV7-9	CASSIRRELFF	TGTGCCAGCAGCATCCGGAGGGAGCTGTTTTTT
few	NA	TRBJ1-5	TRBV9	CASSVGVGSQPQHF	TGTGCCAGCAGCGTAGGGGTGGGGAGTCAGCCCCAGCATTTT
NA	TRBD2	TRBJ2-7	TRBV4-2	CASSQQTSGIGGEQYF	TGTGCCAGCAGCCAGCAGACTAGCGGGATTGGGGGCGAGCAGTACTTC
NA	TRBD2	TRBJ2-7	TRBV7-2	CASSLGGLAGVYEQYF	TGTGCCAGCAGCTTAGGGGGACTAGCGGGAGTCTACGAGCAGTACTTC
NA	NA	TRBJ2-1	TRBV19	CASSPGHGLNEQFF	TGTGCCAGTAGTCCGGGACACGGTTTAAATGAGCAGTTCTTC
few	TRBD1	TRBJ1-1	TRBV10-3	CAISDPLQGYTEAFF	TGTGCCATCAGTGACCCATTACAGGGGTACACTGAAGCTTTCTTT
NA	TRBD1	TRBJ2-1	TRBV6-1	CASSNRDRGRNEQFF	TGTGCCAGCAGTAACCGGGACAGGGGTCGGAATGAGCAGTTCTTC
once	NA	TRBJ1-5	TRBV5-6	CASSLQGGQPQHF	TGTGCCAGCAGCTTACAGGGTGGGCAGCCCCAGCATTTT
NA	TRBD1	TRBJ1-5	TRBV6-1	CASSEEFSAFWQGAIQPQHF	TGTGCCAGCAGTGAAGAATTCTCCGCATTTTGGCAGGGGGCCATTCAGCCCCAGCATTTT
NA	NA	TRBJ1-5	TRBV19	CASSMFSASNQPQHF	TGTGCCAGTAGTATGTTTAGCGCAAGCAATCAGCCCCAGCATTTT
NA	TRBD2	TRBJ2-2	TRBV9	CASSVVTSGSRTGELFF	TGTGCCAGCAGCGTAGTTACTAGCGGGAGCCGCACCGGGGAGCTGTTTTTT
NA	NA	TRBJ1-2	TRBV28	CASSFSYSSYGYTF	TGTGCCAGCAGTTTCAGTTACAGTTCTTACGGCTACACCTTC
NA	NA	TRBJ1-1	TRBV29-1	CSVGGTGNTEAFF	TGCAGCGTTGGGGGGACCGGAAACACTGAAGCTTTCTTT
NA	NA	TRBJ1-5	TRBV4-1	CASSQEDQGNQPQHF	TGCGCCAGCAGCCAGGAGGACCAGGGGAATCAGCCCCAGCATTTT
NA	TRBD2	TRBJ2-5	TRBV30	CAWTSGGNQETQYF	TGTGCCTGGACCAGCGGGGGCAATCAAGAGACCCAGTACTTC
NA	NA	TRBJ2-7	TRBV12-2	CASRLTIEEQYF	TGTGCAAGTCGCTTAACGATAGAAGAGCAGTACTTC
NA	NA	TRBJ2-5	TRBV30	CALTGSLGAQYF	TGTGCCCTCACAGGGTCTCTGGGGGCCCAGTACTTC
NA	TRBD1	TRBJ2-7	TRBV7-2	CASSPWTGAREQYF	TGTGCCAGCAGCCCCTGGACAGGGGCGCGCGAGCAGTACTTC
few	TRBD1	TRBJ2-5	TRBV2	CASSEKTGRETQYF	TGTGCCAGCAGTGAAAAGACAGGGCGGGAGACCCAGTACTTC